Each of the 25 T cell receptor beta chains below was sequenced from the same sample in a study of blood T cell repertoires in COVID-19. TCRdb keeps only in-frame clones here, not all; method: immunoSEQ multiplex PCR. The data hold tens of thousands of clones, with nearly 90% observed a single time. Sequencing was performed on peripheral blood. The receptor source for this set is a human donor in a cohort sampled during active COVID-19.

The chain uses TRBV25-1 and TRBJ2-1; 7 positions agree with TRBD1. Germline CDR1 reads MGHDK; CDR2 reads SYGVNS. V dropped 7 bases and J dropped 5; count of bases not matched to a gene: 8. This CDR3 is built from 14 residues. The CDR3 spells CASTLQGIHNEQFF. In DNA form, the CDR3 reads TGTGCCAGCACCCTACAGGGGATCCACAATGAGCAGTTCTTC.

The V gene is TRBV3-1 (or the pseudogene TRBV3-2), the J gene TRBJ2-4; the D is unclear. The CDR3 sequence is 14 residues long. Germline V gives CDR1 LGHDT, CDR2 YNNKEL (reference sequence). V lost 3 bases, J lost 3 bases, and 9 bases lay in between. For the CDR3, the DNA is TGTGCCAGCAGCCAGTCGGGTAGCAAAAACATTCAGTACTTC. Its protein product is CASSQSGSKNIQYF.

The CDR3 DNA reads as TGTGCCAGCAGCCAAGCACAGTTCACTGAAGCTTTCTTT. Translating it yields CASSQAQFTEAFF. The chain recombines TRBV3-1 (or the pseudogene TRBV3-2) with TRBJ1-1, with D unresolved. The CDR3 loop spans 13 amino acids. The germline V gene has CDR1 LGHDT and CDR2 YNNKEL (reference sequence). The germline V and J ends were trimmed by 1 base and 4 bases, with 7 bases remaining between them.

The table lists this clone with a count of one. The CDR3 region has the DNA TGTGCCAGCAGCTTTTACAACGGGGGCGCGGGGGATGAGCAGTTCTTC. Translating it yields CASSFYNGGAGDEQFF. The chain recombines TRBV7-9 with TRBJ2-1; a possible D gene is TRBD2 (7 bases). CDR3 size: 16 residues. The V end was cut by 3 bases, the J end by 8 bases, with 20 bases between. CDR1 and CDR2 (germline): SEHNR, FQNEAQ (reference sequence).

The chain joins TRBV12-3 or TRBV12-4 to TRBJ1-1; no firm D call. The CDR3 has 12 amino acids. V was trimmed by 5 bases and J by 13 bases, leaving 17 bases between them. The CDR3 DNA reads TGTGCCAGCAGTGCCGATGGAGGTAAGCTTTTCTTT. Residues: CASSADGGKLFF.

On this clone itself: One end of the junction does not line up with germline, which may come from a read error. J is TRBJ2-1 and V is TRBV5-5; 7 positions match TRBD2. Germline assignment: CDR1 SGHKS and CDR2 YYEKEE (reference sequence). CDR3 length: 14 residues. The CDR3 DNA follows: TGTGCCAGCAGCTTCGGCGGGGAGGGCAATGGGCAGTTCTTC. Translated: CASSFGGEGNGQFF.

The rearrangement joins TRBV29-1 to TRBJ2-1, with D maybe TRBD2 (6 bases). The CDR3 spans 15 residues. The germline CDR1 and CDR2 sequences are SQVTM and ANQGSEA. V lost 5 bases to trimming and J lost 6 bases, with 20 bases between them. The CDR3 here is CSVRSGTRGGNEQFF. As DNA, the CDR3 is TGCAGCGTTCGTTCCGGGACTCGGGGTGGCAATGAGCAGTTCTTC.

The rearrangement links TRBV13 to TRBJ2-5, with a tentative D call TRBD2 (5 bases). The V gene lost 4 bases and the J gene lost 5 bases, with 14 bases spanning the gap. The germline V gene has CDR1 PRHDT and CDR2 FYEKMQ (reference sequence). This CDR3 contains 14 residues. CDR3: CASSYTRVGETQYF. The CDR3 region has the DNA TGTGCCAGCAGCTACACTAGAGTCGGGGAGACCCAGTACTTC.

The rearrangement joins TRBV18 to TRBJ1-5; weak D call: TRBD1 (5 bases). Germline V CDR1 and CDR2: KGHSH, LQKENI. The CDR3 totals 16 residues. V lost 3 bases and J lost 7, with 19 bases in between. This CDR3 reads CASSPGQGSLGQPQHF. The DNA of the CDR3 is TGTGCCAGCTCACCGGGGCAGGGCAGTCTCGGGCAGCCCCAGCATTTT.

The gene calls are TRBV19 and TRBJ2-3; TRBD2 matches at 11 bases. Unmatched junction bases numbered 6, after V lost 4 bases and J lost 0 bases. CDR3 length: 17 amino acids. The germline V gene encodes CDR1 LNHDA and CDR2 SQIVND (reference sequence). CDR3 coding DNA: TGTGCCAGTAGTAAGTTAGCGGGGGGGCCTAGCACAGATACGCAGTATTTT. This encodes CASSKLAGGPSTDTQYF.

The chain's CDR3 is CASLPGQTNTEAFF. The CDR3 region has the DNA TGTGCCAGTCTCCCGGGACAGACAAACACTGAAGCTTTCTTT. V usage is TRBV19 and J usage is TRBJ1-1, with 7 bases matching TRBD1. The germline V gene encodes CDR1 LNHDA and CDR2 SQIVND (reference sequence). CDR3 length: 14 residues. V gave up 8 bases and J gave up 2 bases; unmatched junction bases: 8.

J is TRBJ2-1 and V is TRBV4-2; 15 bases align to TRBD2. The CDR3 spans 15 residues. Germline loops: CDR1 LGHNA, CDR2 YNFKEQ. The J segment lost 9 bases and the V segment lost 4 bases, leaving 4 bases of the junction unmatched. The CDR3 region is CASSPGLAGGGEQFF. In nucleotides, the CDR3 is TGTGCCAGCAGCCCGGGACTAGCGGGGGGAGGTGAGCAGTTCTTC.

The chain combines TRBV3-1 (or the pseudogene TRBV3-2) with TRBJ2-3; 10 positions agree with TRBD2. In germline, CDR1 is LGHDT, CDR2 YNNKEL (reference sequence). The CDR3 is 14 residues long. V shed 3 bases and J 11 bases; nucleotides not matched to a gene: 8. The CDR3 coding sequence is TGTGCCAGCAGCCAGCACTTAGCGGGGGGCTTGCAGTATTTT. Translated: CASSQHLAGGLQYF.

The chain is built from TRBV29-1 and TRBJ1-5; D unclear. CDR3 length equals 14 residues. Trimming removed 4 bases at V and 8 bases at J, with 18 bases between. The germline CDR1 and CDR2 sequences are SQVTM and ANQGSEA. The CDR3, as DNA: TGCAGCGTTGCGTCCGGGCCGCGGAGGGAGCCCCAGCATTTT. It translates to CSVASGPRREPQHF.

The chain carries TRBV14 and TRBJ2-7; D might be TRBD1 (6 bases). With 4 bases removed from V and 1 base from J, the gap between germline ends came to 14 bases. Germline-derived CDR1 and CDR2 are SGHDN and FVKESK. The CDR3 totals 15 residues. The CDR3 sequence: CASSRNLGGSYEQYF. CDR3 in DNA: TGTGCCAGCAGCCGAAACTTAGGGGGTTCCTACGAGCAGTACTTC.

The genes are TRBV30 and TRBJ2-2; 11 bases agree with TRBD2. J lost 8 bases, V lost 5 bases, and 10 bases had no gene match. Germline-derived CDR1 and CDR2 are GTSNPN and SVGIG (reference sequence). The CDR3 runs 15 residues. The CDR3 region has the DNA TGTGCCTGGGGGTCACTAGCGGGAGTATCTGGGGAGCTGTTTTTT. This sequence encodes CAWGSLAGVSGELFF.

CDR3 DNA: TGTGCCAGCAGCTTGGCGGGAAAGGTTAGCTCCTACGAGCAGTACTTC. Amino acids: CASSLAGKVSSYEQYF. This chain connects TRBV5-8 to TRBJ2-7, with D perhaps TRBD2 (5 bases). Germline V lookup: CDR1 SGHTS, CDR2 YDEGEE. This CDR3 region has 16 residues. V was pared by 0 bases and J by 0 bases, with 13 bases between.

This clone was picked up one time. The genes are TRBV18 and TRBJ2-1; 7 bases align to TRBD1. After removal of 3 bases from V and 4 bases from J, the junction contained 6 bases not matched to a gene. CDR1 and CDR2 (germline): KGHSH, LQKENI. The CDR3 has 15 residues. This chain's CDR3 is CASSPMGQRYNEQFF. DNA of the CDR3: TGTGCCAGCTCACCCATGGGACAGCGGTACAATGAGCAGTTCTTC.

This clone was detected only once. V is TRBV5-1 and J is TRBJ1-5; TRBD1 matches at 7 bases. This CDR3 region has 15 residues. Germline values: CDR1 SGHRS, CDR2 YFSETQ. J was trimmed by 7 bases and V by 0 bases; bases with no gene match: 7. The CDR3 DNA sequence: TGCGCCAGCAGCTTGGGGGACAGTTTTGGCCAGCCCCAGCATTTT. Its translation: CASSLGDSFGQPQHF.

J is TRBJ2-6 and V is TRBV5-1; TRBD1 matches 7 bases. Germline loops: CDR1 SGHRS, CDR2 YFSETQ. The CDR3 contains 16 residues. With V trimmed by 4 bases and J by 2 bases, 6 bases remained unmatched. CDR3 sequence (DNA): TGCGCCAGCAGCCTGAGCACAGGGGCTGGGGCCAACGTCCTGACTTTC. Its translation is CASSLSTGAGANVLTF.

J is TRBJ2-1 and V is TRBV5-1; 7 bases line up with TRBD2. The length of the CDR3 is 16 residues. V trimming: 0 bases; J trimming: 5 bases; junction bases outside the gene matches: 8. Germline V lookup: CDR1 SGHRS, CDR2 YFSETQ. CDR3 loop: CASSLGGGGTNNEQFF. CDR3 sequence (DNA): TGCGCCAGCAGCTTGGGGGGCGGAGGGACTAACAATGAGCAGTTCTTC.

J is TRBJ2-3 and V is TRBV11-3, with D possibly TRBD2 on 6 matching bases. The CDR3 runs 16 residues. Trimming took 2 bases from V and 0 from J, leaving 12 bases between them. Germline V CDR1 and CDR2: SGHNT, YENEEA. The CDR3 spells CASSLNGGDSTDTQYF. The CDR3 DNA follows: TGTGCCAGCAGCTTAAACGGCGGGGACAGCACAGATACGCAGTATTTT.

The V call is TRBV14, the J call TRBJ1-1; the D gene is possibly TRBD1 (5 bases). The CDR3 is 15 amino acids. V lost 3 bases and J lost 1, with 12 bases in between. CDR1 is SGHDN, CDR2 FVKESK, per germline. CDR3 nucleotide sequence: TGTGCCAGCAGCCAGTGGAATGGACAGAACACTGAAGCTTTCTTT. Its protein is CASSQWNGQNTEAFF.

This chain joins TRBV7-2 and TRBJ2-7; D is undetermined. The CDR3 length is 13 residues. The germline gives CDR1 SGHTA, CDR2 FQGNSA. The V end was cut by 5 bases, the J end by 6 bases, with 14 bases between. As DNA, the CDR3 is TGTGCCAGCAGCCTTGACACCTTCACCGAGCAGTACTTC. Amino acid sequence: CASSLDTFTEQYF.

The chain links TRBV5-1 to TRBJ1-2, with 9 positions matching TRBD1. The J segment lost 1 base and the V segment lost 3 bases, leaving 1 base of the junction unmatched. Looked up from germline, CDR1 is SGHRS and CDR2 is YFSETQ. This CDR3 contains 14 residues. The CDR3, as DNA: TGCGCCAGCAGCTGGGGACAGGGTAACTATGGCTACACCTTC. Its translation: CASSWGQGNYGYTF.